The 16 T cell receptor beta chains below all came from one sample that was sequenced in a study of cytomegalovirus exposure and HLA in healthy donors. The study ran its PCR with 60 Vbeta and 13 Jbeta primers. The data were produced by immunoSEQ multiplex PCR, yet TCRdb's version contains in-frame clones alone and is incomplete. The repertoire consists of some 190,000 clones, with less than 90% occurring once and the leading ten covering around 1.4%. Sequencing input: PBMCs. The origin of the receptors is a girl under 18 in good health and CMV-seropositive.

This rearrangement joins TRBV7-8 to TRBJ2-2, with TRBD1 matching 10 bases. The ends lost 4 bases at V and 7 bases at J; junction bases unmatched: 12. Germline V gene data show CDR1 as SGHVS and CDR2 as FQNEAQ. This CDR3 contains 17 residues. The CDR3 sequence is CASSSQTGTGAIGELFF. CDR3 nucleotides: TGTGCCAGCAGCTCCCAAACCGGGACAGGGGCAATCGGGGAGCTGTTTTTT.

This clone was seen a handful of times. The V call is TRBV5-4, the J call TRBJ1-1; 8 bases align to TRBD1. Germline V gene sequence: CDR1 SGHNT, CDR2 YYREEE (reference sequence). The CDR3 contains 14 residues. Trimming took 4 bases from V and 5 from J; bases not matched to a gene: 7. Here the CDR3 DNA reads TGTGCCAGCAGCCGCGGACAGGGTCTAACTGAAGCTTTCTTT. Its translation: CASSRGQGLTEAFF.

This chain joins TRBV9 and TRBJ1-1; tentative D call: TRBD1 (6 bases). The CDR3 is 12 amino acids. V gave up 3 bases and J gave up 4 bases, with 7 bases separating them. Germline CDR1 SGDLS, CDR2 YYNGEE. The DNA for the CDR3 is TGTGCCAGCAGCGAAGGGGGCACTGAAGCTTTCTTT. Translated: CASSEGGTEAFF.

A few counts support this clone. The J gene is TRBJ2-5, the V gene TRBV15; D not resolved. V was pared by 0 bases and J by 0 bases, with 8 bases between. Germline V lookup: CDR1 LNHNV, CDR2 YYDKDF (reference sequence). This CDR3 comprises 15 residues. The CDR3 coding sequence is TGTGCCACCAGCAGAGACAAACTGTACCAAGAGACCCAGTACTTC. Translated: CATSRDKLYQETQYF.

The chain is built from TRBV27 and TRBJ2-1; D uncertain. This CDR3 spans 11 amino acids. The germline V gene encodes CDR1 MNHEY and CDR2 SMNVEV (reference sequence). V dropped 6 bases and J dropped 3 bases, with 3 bases sitting between them. CDR3 loop: CASRRYNEQFF. The CDR3 DNA reads as TGTGCCAGCAGGCGCTACAATGAGCAGTTCTTC.

The genes are TRBV6-6 and TRBJ1-5; 7 positions match TRBD1. From germline, CDR1 is MNHNY and CDR2 SVGAGI (reference sequence). The CDR3 has 15 residues. V was clipped by 5 bases and J by 6 bases; unmatched bases: 10. CDR3 loop: CASSRLVGGRQPQHF. The DNA of the CDR3 is TGTGCCAGCAGTCGCTTGGTAGGGGGCCGTCAGCCCCAGCATTTT.

The rearrangement links TRBV6-5 to TRBJ1-2, with D maybe TRBD1 (5 bases). The germline V gene has CDR1 MNHEY and CDR2 SVGAGI. CDR3 size: 13 residues. The V end was cut by 5 bases, the J end by 8 bases, with 15 bases between. CDR3 sequence: CASSPTAGRGYTF. Here the CDR3 DNA reads TGTGCCAGCAGTCCCACAGCGGGGCGAGGCTACACCTTC.

The V and J genes are TRBV5-4 and TRBJ2-7, with 11 bases fitting TRBD2. With V trimmed by 3 bases and J by 0 bases, 5 bases remained unmatched. The CDR3 totals 16 residues. Germline CDR1 SGHNT, CDR2 YYREEE (reference sequence). CDR3 residues: CASSWGLAESSYEQYF. The CDR3 DNA reads TGTGCCAGCAGCTGGGGACTAGCGGAGAGCTCCTACGAGCAGTACTTC. The variable domain in full, with the rest retrieved from reference TRBV5-4 and TRBJ2-7, is ETGVTQSPTHLIKTRGQQVTLRCSSQSGHNTVSWYQQALGQGPQFIFQYYREEENGRGNFPPRFSGLQFPNYSSELNVNALELDDSALYLCASSWGLAESSYEQYFGPGTRLTVT.

The chain combines TRBV29-1 with TRBJ1-2; unclear D gene. This CDR3 is 16 amino acids long. From germline, CDR1 is SQVTM and CDR2 ANQGSEA. V lost 4 bases, J lost 4 bases, and 22 bases lay in between. CDR3 in amino acids: CSVVGSGPATGYGYTF. The CDR3 DNA follows: TGCAGCGTTGTCGGATCAGGCCCGGCCACTGGCTATGGCTACACCTTC. The variable domain in full, completed from reference TRBV29-1 and TRBJ1-2, reads SAVISQKPSRDICQRGTSLTIQCQVDSQVTMMFWYRQQPGQSLTLIATANQGSEATYESGFVIDKFPISRPNLTFSTLTVSNMSPEDSSIYLCSVVGSGPATGYGYTFGSGTRLTVV.

The chain links TRBV27 to TRBJ2-7, with 11 bases identical to TRBD2. Trimming took 6 bases from V and 0 from J; bases not matched to a gene: 4. The CDR3 has 15 residues. The germline V gene has CDR1 MNHEY and CDR2 SMNVEV (reference sequence). The CDR3: CASRRLAGSSYEQYF. For the CDR3, the DNA is TGTGCCAGCAGAAGACTAGCGGGAAGCTCCTACGAGCAGTACTTC.

This chain connects TRBV7-9 to TRBJ2-4; TRBD2 matches at 10 bases. Germline V gene lookup returns CDR1 SEHNR and CDR2 FQNEAQ (reference sequence). The length of the CDR3 is 16 residues. With V trimmed by 2 bases and J by 13 bases, 14 bases remained unmatched. The CDR3 loop is CASSLPPGGSGRPQYF. The CDR3 DNA follows: TGTGCCAGCAGCTTACCCCCCGGGGGTAGCGGGAGGCCCCAGTACTTC.

This chain uses TRBV7-9 with TRBJ2-5; no definite D call. The J call may be wrong; the DNA end is better matched by TRBJ2-7. Germline-derived CDR1 and CDR2 are SEHNR and FQNEAQ (reference sequence). The CDR3 consists of 13 residues. CDR3 DNA: TGTGCCAGCAGCTTAGCCCTGTCCTACGAGCAGTACTTC. Translation: CASSLALSYEQYF.

The V and J genes are TRBV28 and TRBJ1-2; D might be TRBD1 (5 bases). Germline V lookup: CDR1 MDHEN, CDR2 SYDVKM. With 5 bases removed from V and 6 bases from J, the gap between germline ends came to 13 bases. The CDR3 runs to 13 residues. The CDR3 spells CASSPMGGNGYTF. The CDR3 DNA follows: TGTGCCAGCAGTCCCATGGGGGGGAATGGCTACACCTTC.

The chain combines TRBV7-2 with TRBJ2-3; 7 nucleotides line up with TRBD2. Unmatched junction bases numbered 13, after V lost 3 bases and J lost 1 base. The CDR3 runs to 18 residues. Germline lookup yields CDR1 SGHTA and CDR2 FQGNSA. The CDR3 spells CASSFFLTIAGRTDTQYF. As DNA, the CDR3 is TGTGCCAGCAGCTTTTTTTTGACTATAGCGGGCCGCACAGATACGCAGTATTTT.

V gene TRBV27 combines with J gene TRBJ2-2; 8 bases are shared with TRBD1. The CDR3 consists of 17 residues. Germline values: CDR1 MNHEY, CDR2 SMNVEV (reference sequence). The J segment lost 5 bases and the V segment lost 3 bases, leaving 11 bases of the junction unmatched. The CDR3 sequence: CASSFFPPRGQTGELFF. In DNA form, the CDR3 reads TGTGCCAGCAGTTTTTTTCCCCCCAGGGGGCAAACCGGGGAGCTGTTTTTT.

This sequence joins TRBV5-4 and TRBJ2-4; 9 bases are shared with TRBD2. This CDR3 spans 15 amino acids. Trimming cost V 0 bases and J 5 bases; bases outside gene matches: 3. The germline V gene encodes CDR1 SGHNT and CDR2 YYREEE (reference sequence). Here the CDR3 reads CASSLGLAVQNIQYF. The CDR3 bases are TGTGCCAGCAGCTTGGGACTAGCGGTCCAAAACATTCAGTACTTC.